These T cell receptor beta chains were read from a single sample in a study of spatial heterogeneity in lung cancer. TCRdb re-analysed the 5' RACE reads in MiXCR, keeping a single row per CDR3 protein. The profile covers several thousand distinct CDR3 sequences, with about 12% appearing a single time and 9.5% to 11% taken by the ten largest. Sequencing was performed on lung tumor tissue, taken at surgery. The receptors originated from a male donor with early-stage non-small cell lung cancer. CDR3s include the opening cysteine and the closing phenylalanine or tryptophan. A D gene is named only where the DNA matches it firmly. Not all rows give a size; the values are once, few, many and, for expanded clones, a class.

. TRBJ1-4 many TRBV11-2 TGTGCCAGCAGCATTGCCCGGGTCCCCAATGAAAAACTGTTTTTT CASSIARVPNEKLFF
. TRBJ2-1 many TRBV7-3 TGTGCCAGCAGCTCGGGGGCGAATGAGCAGTTCTTC CASSSGANEQFF
TRBD2 TRBJ2-7 many TRBV28 TGTGCCAGCAGTAATAGCGGGAGTAGAGAAGGCGAGCAGTACTTC CASSNSGSREGEQYF
. TRBJ2-2 medium-sized TRBV6-4 TGTGCCAGCAGTGAAAGGACGAACACCGGGGAGCTGTTTTTT CASSERTNTGELFF
. TRBJ1-5 many TRBV12-3/TRBV12-4 TGTGCCAGCAGTTTCCCCGGTCGGACATCTCAGCCCCAGCATTTT CASSFPGRTSQPQHF
. TRBJ2-3 few TRBV4-3 TGCGCCAGCAGCCAAGAGGGCTCAGGGGTAATGGCGGGGGCCACAGATACGCAGTATTTT CASSQEGSGVMAGATDTQYF
. TRBJ2-2 . TRBV10-3 TGTGCCATTGGGCGGAGCGGGTTCGCCGGGGAGCTGTTTTTT CAIGRSGFAGELFF
. TRBJ1-1 many TRBV12-5 TGTGCTAGTGGTTTGACAGAAAACACTGAAGCTTTCTTT CASGLTENTEAFF
TRBD2 TRBJ2-2 many TRBV5-1 TGCGCCAGCAGCTCCCGAAGACGGGCGGGAGGAGGGACCGGGGAGCTGTTTTTT CASSSRRRAGGGTGELFF
. TRBJ2-1 many TRBV20-1 TGCAGTGCCGAGGGGCTAGGCGGCGATGAGCAGTTCTTC CSAEGLGGDEQFF
TRBD2 TRBJ2-3 many TRBV11-2 TGTGCCAGCAGCTTAGAAGTACTAGCGGGAGTCGATACGCAGTATTTT CASSLEVLAGVDTQYF
. TRBJ2-1 many TRBV20-1 TGCAGTGCTAGTGAAGGCCTCATAAGCTCCTACAATGAGCAGTTCTTC CSASEGLISSYNEQFF
. TRBJ2-1 medium-sized TRBV27 TGTGCCAGCAGGGGGTCCTCCTACAATGAGCAGTTCTTC CASRGSSYNEQFF
. TRBJ2-5 medium-sized TRBV2 TGTGCCAGCGGCAAAGGCGGGGTCCTGGAAGAGACCCAGTACTTC CASGKGGVLEETQYF
. TRBJ2-1 many TRBV11-2 TGTGCCAGCACCCCACTGGGCGGCGCTGAGCAGTTCTTC CASTPLGGAEQFF
TRBD1 TRBJ1-5 many TRBV7-6 TGTGCCAGCAGCTTAAACAGGGACAGGGGAGGAAAAAGCAATCAGCCCCAGCATTTT CASSLNRDRGGKSNQPQHF
. TRBJ2-1 medium-sized TRBV6-5 TGTGCCAGCAGTACGAGCTTCGTCTACAATGAGCAGTTCTTC CASSTSFVYNEQFF
TRBD2 TRBJ2-1 many TRBV5-1 TGCGCCAGCAGCTCACTAGCGGGAAGCTACAATGAGCAGTTCTTC CASSSLAGSYNEQFF
. TRBJ1-6 many TRBV12-3/TRBV12-4 TGTGCCAGCAGCCCGCAGAGAACTAATTCACCCCTCCACTTT CASSPQRTNSPLHF
TRBD1 TRBJ2-3 . TRBV6-4 TGTGCCAGCAGTGACACAGGGGGCGCAGATACGCAGTATTTT CASSDTGGADTQYF
. TRBJ2-7 many TRBV13 TGTGCCAGCAGCTTAGGCCCCCTGGCCCCCGGCGAGCAGTACTTC CASSLGPLAPGEQYF
. TRBJ2-3 many TRBV5-1 TGCGCCAGCAGCTCCCCCCCGCACGATACGCAGTATTTT CASSSPPHDTQYF
TRBD2 TRBJ2-3 many TRBV20-1 TGCAGTGCCCCAGATCCCACTAGCGGGAGAAAAGATACGCAGTATTTT CSAPDPTSGRKDTQYF
. TRBJ2-7 . TRBV3-1 TGTGCCACCACCCAGGTAGGGGGCTACGAGCAGTACTTC CATTQVGGYEQYF
TRBD2 TRBJ2-2 medium-sized TRBV4-1 TGCGCCAGCAGCCAAGAGACGGGAGGCTCGAACACCGGGGAGCTGTTTTTT CASSQETGGSNTGELFF
TRBD1 TRBJ1-1 medium-sized TRBV29-1 TGCAGCGCAAAGACAGGGGATAGGGACACTGAAGCTTTCTTT CSAKTGDRDTEAFF
. TRBJ2-7 . TRBV5-1 TGCGCCAGCAGCGCGGACTACGAGCAGTACTTC CASSADYEQYF
. TRBJ1-4 . TRBV6-5 TGTGCCAGCAGTTACGGGACAACTAATGAAAAACTGTTTTTT CASSYGTTNEKLFF
. TRBJ2-7 . TRBV7-9 . CASSFYICSARDRGFSYEQYF
TRBD1 TRBJ2-1 medium-sized TRBV20-1 TGCAGTGCTAGGACAGGGGCGATTGACAATGAGCAGTTCTTC CSARTGAIDNEQFF
. TRBJ2-5 many TRBV2 TGTGCCAGCAGAGCCCCCGACCAAGAGACCCAGTACTTC CASRAPDQETQYF
. TRBJ1-6 medium-sized TRBV27 TGTGCCAGCAGTTGGGACCGCGATTCACCCCTCCACTTT CASSWDRDSPLHF
TRBD2 TRBJ2-3 medium-sized TRBV10-3 TGTGCCACCTCTAATCCTAGCGGGAGCACAGATACGCAGTATTTT CATSNPSGSTDTQYF
. TRBJ2-5 medium-sized TRBV7-6 TGTGCCAGCAGCTTCGGGATCCGCGAGACCCAGTACTTC CASSFGIRETQYF
TRBD2 TRBJ2-7 medium-sized TRBV6-5 TGTGCCAGCAGCACTAGCGGGAGTCACTACGAGCAGTACTTC CASSTSGSHYEQYF
TRBD1 TRBJ2-4 medium-sized TRBV20-1 TGCAGTGCCCCCGCAGGGGGCAAAAACATTCAGTACTTC CSAPAGGKNIQYF
. TRBJ1-2 many TRBV15 TGTGCCACCAGCAGAGTCCTACAACTCGATGGCTACACCTTC CATSRVLQLDGYTF
. TRBJ1-1 large TRBV10-3 TGTGCCATCTCCGCGTTAGAGGGCACTGAAGCTTTCTTT CAISALEGTEAFF
. TRBJ1-5 medium-sized TRBV5-1 TGCGCCAGCAGTGCAGTGGGAAATCAGCCCCAGCATTTT CASSAVGNQPQHF
TRBD1 TRBJ2-5 medium-sized TRBV5-1 TGCGCCAGCAGCTTGACCGGGACAGAAGAGACCCAGTACTTC CASSLTGTEETQYF
. TRBJ1-1 . TRBV28 TGTGCCAGCAGCCCCCCGGACAGTGTGAGCACTGAAGCTTTCTTT CASSPPDSVSTEAFF
TRBD2 TRBJ2-5 . TRBV20-1 TGCAGTGCTAGAGGGGCGGGAGCGTACCAAGAGACCCAGTACTTC CSARGAGAYQETQYF
TRBD2 TRBJ2-3 many TRBV5-1 TGCGCCAGCAGCTATACCGGGACTAGTCGGTATTTT CASSYTGTSRYF
. TRBJ1-1 many TRBV9 TGTGCCAGCAGCCTGACCCAGGGGACCCTGGGCACTGAAGCTTTCTTT CASSLTQGTLGTEAFF
TRBD1 TRBJ1-2 . TRBV12-3/TRBV12-4 TGTGCCAGCAGTTTGGACAGGGATGGCTACACCTTC CASSLDRDGYTF
. TRBJ2-7 . TRBV27 TGTGCCAGCAGTTTAACCGGGAACTACGAGCAGTACTTC CASSLTGNYEQYF
. TRBJ1-2 medium-sized TRBV7-9 TGTGCCAGCAGCCACCCGGCGGGCTTTAACTATGGCTACACCTTC CASSHPAGFNYGYTF
. TRBJ2-7 many TRBV20-1 TGCAGTGCTAGAATCCCTAGCTTCGGAGAGCAGTACTTC CSARIPSFGEQYF
TRBD1 TRBJ1-1 many TRBV13 TGTGCCAGCAGTCATCGGTCCAGGGGGACTGAAGCTTTCTTT CASSHRSRGTEAFF
. TRBJ2-5 many TRBV29-1 TGCAGCGTTGAAGATGCGGGGCCGGAGACCCAGTACTTC CSVEDAGPETQYF
TRBD2 TRBJ2-1 many TRBV24-1 TGTGCCACCAGTGATAGGCAAGCGGGAATAGATGAGCAGTTCTTC CATSDRQAGIDEQFF